This is a list of T cell receptor beta chains from one sample in a study of CD8+ T cells in alopecia areata. Sequencing was performed with immunoSEQ multiplex PCR; in TCRdb, only in-frame clones are kept and a portion is missing. The sample carries some 10,000 clones, roughly three fifths recorded once. The specimen was skin, collected at week 0. The receptors were sampled from a human donor with alopecia areata. CDR3s include the opening cysteine and the closing phenylalanine or tryptophan. The order of the fields is V gene, clone size, J gene, D gene, CDR3 protein, CDR3 DNA. D genes are given only for firm matches. Only some rows state a clone size, as once, few, many or a class for expanded clones.

TRBV19,few,TRBJ1-1,TRBD1,CASSTSGQATKMNTEAFF,TGTGCCAGTAGTACGTCGGGACAGGCGACAAAGATGAACACTGAAGCTTTCTTT
TRBV6-1,NA,TRBJ2-2,TRBD1,CASTQGQPNTGELFF,TGTGCCAGCACCCAGGGACAGCCAAACACCGGGGAGCTGTTTTTT
TRBV15,NA,TRBJ2-1,NA,CATSTRGGTNNEQFF,TGTGCCACCAGCACTAGAGGGGGGACAAACAATGAGCAGTTCTTC
TRBV11-2,NA,TRBJ2-2,NA,CASSFTNTGELFF,TGTGCCAGCAGCTTCACGAACACCGGGGAGCTGTTTTTT
TRBV13,few,TRBJ2-1,NA,CASSRTTYNEQFF,TGTGCCAGCAGCCGGACAACCTACAATGAGCAGTTCTTC
TRBV27,NA,TRBJ1-6,TRBD1,CASRTLIGQGYSPLHF,TGTGCCAGCAGAACTCTCATAGGACAGGGATATTCACCCCTCCACTTT
TRBV5-1,NA,TRBJ2-2,TRBD1,CASSFGQGKSGELFF,TGCGCCAGCAGCTTCGGACAGGGAAAATCCGGGGAGCTGTTTTTT
TRBV28,NA,TRBJ2-7,NA,CASSPGTFPSSYEQYF,TGTGCCAGCAGTCCCGGGACATTCCCGAGCTCCTACGAGCAGTACTTC
TRBV5-4,NA,TRBJ1-2,NA,CASSLVGGPYGYTF,TGTGCCAGCAGCTTGGTGGGGGGACCCTATGGCTACACCTTC
TRBV7-2,NA,TRBJ2-2,NA,CASSLVGRIANTGELFF,TGTGCCAGCAGCTTAGTTGGCAGAATCGCGAACACCGGGGAGCTGTTTTTT
TRBV5-4,NA,TRBJ2-1,NA,CASSQGDYNEQFF,TGTGCCAGCAGCCAAGGGGACTACAATGAGCAGTTCTTC